This T cell receptor beta chain was profiled in a study of OX40 agonist ivuxolimab in advanced cancers. About the research overall: The dose-escalation cohort was around 83% male, with a mean age of approximately 62 years, ranging about 23 to 79.

This table comes from immunoSEQ multiplex PCR, and its TCRdb copy is limited to in-frame clones, with some not included. Of about 35,000 clones in the sample, approximately 80% were seen once. This clone was detected only a few times. Its antigen is unknown. Whole-study results and caveats: Antigen targets of the expanded peripheral T cells went undetermined.

V was trimmed by 4 bases and J by 9 bases, leaving 17 bases between them. This CDR3 spans 14 amino acids. The germline V gene has CDR1 SGHTS and CDR2 YDEGEE. The receptor comes from an adult with an advanced solid tumor such as melanoma, head and neck, liver or kidney cancer. This chain connects TRBV5-8 to TRBJ1-5; no definite D call. Source: CD4+ or CD8+ T cells sorted from blood, taken in a trial of the OX40 agonist ivuxolimab. CDR3 coding DNA: TGTGCCAGCAGCCGTGCGGGTACCAAGGTGCCCCAGCATTTT. It encodes CASSRAGTKVPQHF.